The present T cell receptor beta chain was sequenced within a study of beta chain features in type 1 diabetes. Staining for CD45RO/CCR7/CD25/CD127/CD95/CD27 allowed sorting of CD4+ naive, central memory, regulatory and stem cell-like memory cells. The sequenced template was cDNA made from the entire isolated RNA. Here immunoSEQ multiplex PCR was the method, and the copy in TCRdb shows in-frame clones only, minus some. The table records approximately 340,000 clones, roughly 16% of them present only once. CDR1 and CDR2 from the germline V gene are MDHEN and SYDVKM. Trimming cost V 5 bases and J 0 bases, with 8 bases left between them. The CDR3 is made up of 13 amino acids. Findings of the study overall: A closer apparent resemblance between naive, central memory and Treg TCRB repertoires was seen in patients than in healthy donors. Fewer junction insertions and more nucleotide deletions appeared in type 1 diabetes patients.

This clone was seen more than once but under ten times. Its antigen is still unknown. The rearrangement links TRBV28 to TRBJ2-7; D not certain. The receptor was isolated from a woman in her late teens or twenties in good health. Material: naive CD4+ T cells from blood. CDR3 sequence reads: CASSPPLSYEQYF. The DNA for the CDR3 is TGTGCCAGCAGTCCCCCCCTCTCCTACGAGCAGTACTTC.